The 7 T cell receptor beta chains presented below share a single source sample, sequenced in a study of radiation and T cells in renal cell carcinoma. Sequencing was performed with immunoSEQ multiplex PCR; in TCRdb, only in-frame clones are kept and a portion is missing. The table has around 80,000 clones, 82% seen once; the top ten hold under 6.5%. Time point given: blood 2 weeks post-SBRT. Sample treatment: 15 Gy SBRT to primary tumor, nephrectomy 4 weeks later. Sequencing used blood, obtained from a patient whose treatment included radiotherapy and nephrectomy. The receptors shown here come from a man in his sixties with renal cell carcinoma.

The chain joins TRBV6-6 to TRBJ1-3; TRBD1 matches at 10 bases. V dropped 9 bases and J dropped 2; count of bases not matched to a gene: 10. In germline, CDR1 is MNHNY, CDR2 SVGAGI (reference sequence). The CDR3 runs to 16 residues. The CDR3 bases are TGTGCCAGTCAAACCCGGACAGGGGGACCTGGAAACACCATATATTTT. Encoded protein: CASQTRTGGPGNTIYF.

The chain is built from TRBV2 and TRBJ2-5; TRBD2 matches 7 bases. Germline trimming cut 7 bases from V and 4 bases from J; bases unmatched to any gene: 12. Germline V gives CDR1 SNHLY, CDR2 FYNNEI. The CDR3 runs to 15 residues. This CDR3 is CASTIGWGGRETQYF. CDR3 coding DNA: TGTGCCAGCACAATCGGATGGGGGGGAAGAGAGACCCAGTACTTC.

This clone has more than one count but fewer than ten. This chain links TRBV27 with TRBJ1-1; D call uncertain. V was clipped by 4 bases and J by 6 bases, with 6 bases between them. This CDR3 spans 11 amino acids. The germline gives CDR1 MNHEY, CDR2 SMNVEV (reference sequence). CDR3 sequence reads: CASSWGAEAFF. The CDR3 coding sequence is TGTGCCAGCAGTTGGGGAGCTGAAGCTTTCTTT.

This clone was picked up one time. The chain carries TRBV27 and TRBJ2-1; TRBD1 is a possible D gene (6 bases). The germline V gene encodes CDR1 MNHEY and CDR2 SMNVEV (reference sequence). Trimming took off 2 bases at V and 2 bases at J, with 13 bases between the two ends. The CDR3 contains 16 residues. The CDR3 spells CASSLQGLDAYNEQFF. DNA of the CDR3: TGTGCCAGCAGTTTACAGGGGTTAGATGCCTACAATGAGCAGTTCTTC.

The chain has TRBV28 and TRBJ2-6; 7 nucleotides match TRBD2. V was pared by 7 bases and J by 1 base, with 7 bases of the junction left unmatched. CDR1 MDHEN and CDR2 SYDVKM come from the germline V gene. The CDR3 contains 16 residues. Written as DNA, the CDR3 is TGTGCCAGCAAGGGAGGCGGGAGATCTGGGGCCAACGTCCTGACTTTC. It encodes CASKGGGRSGANVLTF.

The chain carries TRBV30 and TRBJ1-2; 9 nucleotides align to TRBD1. The length of the CDR3 is 13 residues. Trimming removed 7 bases from V and 4 bases from J; junction bases left unmatched: 7. Per the germline V gene, CDR1 is GTSNPN and CDR2 is SVGIG (reference sequence). The CDR3 nucleotides are TGTGCCTCCTCCCTGACAGGGGGCTATGGCTACACCTTC. Its translation: CASSLTGGYGYTF.

The chain has TRBV25-1 and TRBJ2-3, with TRBD1 matching 7 bases. V was clipped by 0 bases and J by 0 bases; unmatched bases: 6. Per the germline V gene, CDR1 is MGHDK and CDR2 is SYGVNS. This CDR3 is 17 amino acids long. The CDR3 loop is CASSEYRDSSSTDTQYF. The CDR3 bases are TGTGCCAGCAGTGAATATAGGGACAGTAGTAGCACAGATACGCAGTATTTT.